Following are 16 T cell receptor beta chains from one sample sequenced in a study of Graves' ophthalmopathy and Graves' hyperthyroidism. RNA transcripts served as template for amplifying TCR beta CDR3 sequences. HTBI primers were used in a first-round RT-PCR, which preceded a second-round multiplex PCR. MiXCR was run by TCRdb on the multiplex PCR reads, yielding one entry per CDR3 protein. Among 600,000 to 650,000 distinct CDR3 sequences, around a fifth were seen once, and the ten largest hold more than 5.5%. Sample: peripheral blood. These receptors all come from a woman aged 18 to 35 with stable Graves' hyperthyroidism. Some clones in this sample may be carry-over from other donors' samples.

This clonotype was picked up many times. This rearrangement joins TRBV12-3 or TRBV12-4 to TRBJ1-1; D might be TRBD1 (6 bases). The CDR3 is made up of 14 amino acids. Between the trimmed V and J ends, which lost 3 bases and 5 bases, there was a span of 13 bases. CDR3 protein: CASSFSGVGTEAFF. In nucleotides, the CDR3 is TGTGCCAGCAGTTTCTCAGGGGTCGGGACTGAAGCTTTCTTT.

The chain employs TRBV2 and TRBJ2-5; weak D call: TRBD1 (5 bases). V was shortened by 10 bases and J by 1 base, with 10 bases between the two germline ends. The germline V gene has CDR1 SNHLY and CDR2 FYNNEI. The CDR3 has 12 residues. This chain's CDR3 is CATKTVQETQYF. The CDR3 DNA is TGTGCCACTAAGACAGTCCAAGAGACCCAGTACTTC.

This clonotype has at least ten counts. In DNA, the CDR3 is TGCGCCAGCAGCTTCGGGACGACGAACGAGCAGTACTTC. It is translated as CASSFGTTNEQYF. The gene calls are TRBV5-1 and TRBJ2-7; D is possibly TRBD1 or TRBD2 (5 bases each). Trimming cost V 2 bases and J 5 bases, with 11 bases left between them. CDR3 length: 13 residues. CDR1 SGHRS and CDR2 YFSETQ come from the germline V gene. The full variable domain, its missing parts supplied by reference TRBV5-1 and TRBJ2-7, is KAGVTQTPRYLIKTRGQQVTLSCSPISGHRSVSWYQQTPGQGLQFLFEYFSETQRNKGNFPGRFSGRQFSNSRSEMNVSTLELGDSALYLCASSFGTTNEQYFGPGTRLTVT.

This clonotype was recorded many times. The V gene is TRBV6-5, the J gene TRBJ2-7, with D perhaps matching TRBD1 (6 bases). V dropped 6 bases and J dropped 2 bases, with 8 bases sitting between them. Germline CDR1 reads MNHEY; CDR2 reads SVGAGI. CDR3 length equals 12 residues. In DNA form, the CDR3 reads TGTGCCAGCAGCAGGGGAGCCTACGAGCAGTACTTC. It translates to CASSRGAYEQYF.

This clonotype was recorded once. The genes are TRBV30 and TRBJ2-5, with TRBD2 identical over 15 bases. V lost 2 bases, J lost 5 bases, and 9 bases stayed unmatched. CDR3 length: 17 amino acids. Germline CDR1 is GTSNPN and CDR2 is SVGIG (reference sequence). CDR3 protein: CAWSPTGLAGGRETQYF. The CDR3 DNA reads TGTGCCTGGAGTCCCACCGGACTAGCGGGGGGGCGCGAGACCCAGTACTTC.

This clonotype was picked up many times. This chain connects TRBV6-1 to TRBJ1-6; no definite D call. V lost 3 bases and J lost 0, with 15 bases in between. The germline gives CDR1 MNHNS, CDR2 SASEGT. The CDR3 is 18 amino acids. The CDR3 loop is CASSELLPWSSYNSPLHF. CDR3 coding DNA: TGTGCCAGCAGTGAGCTACTACCATGGAGCTCCTATAATTCACCCCTCCACTTT.

The chain combines TRBV28 with TRBJ1-2; possibly TRBD1 for D (6 bases). Trimming removed 7 bases at V and 7 bases at J, with 19 bases between. Germline CDR1 is MDHEN and CDR2 is SYDVKM. CDR3 length equals 14 residues. CDR3 region: CASTSIGGHSGYTF. CDR3 nucleotides: TGTGCCAGCACCTCCATCGGGGGGCACTCTGGCTACACCTTC.

The table lists this clonotype with many counts. A much more abundant neighbour one base away suggests this may be a read error. This chain uses TRBV6-1 with TRBJ1-2; D remains ambiguous. CDR3 length: 13 amino acids. The ends were cut back, 6 bases at V and 3 bases at J, with 11 bases in the middle. Germline V gene lookup returns CDR1 MNHNS and CDR2 SASEGT. The DNA of the CDR3 is TGTGCCAGCAGGGGGTCGGCAGACTATGGCTACACCTTC. Amino acids: CASRGSADYGYTF.

V is TRBV11-3 and J is TRBJ2-7; 10 nucleotides line up with TRBD2. CDR1 is SGHNT, CDR2 YENEEA, per germline. The CDR3 totals 19 residues. The junction had 18 bases not matched to a gene; V was cut back by 5 bases and J by 2 bases. This CDR3 reads CASSQRDRPSGRETYEQYF. The CDR3, as DNA: TGTGCCAGCAGCCAGCGGGACAGACCTAGCGGGAGAGAAACCTACGAGCAGTACTTC.

This clonotype was seen repeatedly, ten times or more. The rearrangement joins TRBV29-1 to TRBJ1-5; unclear D gene. CDR1 SQVTM and CDR2 ANQGSEA come from the germline V gene. The CDR3 contains 13 residues. The germline V and J ends were trimmed by 0 bases and 4 bases, with 7 bases remaining between them. The chain's CDR3 is CSVEEQTNQPQHF. Here the CDR3 DNA reads TGCAGCGTTGAAGAACAGACTAATCAGCCCCAGCATTTT.

Many counts were recorded for this clonotype. The chain employs TRBV29-1 and TRBJ2-5, with D perhaps TRBD2 (6 bases). V shed 5 bases and J shed 4 bases, with 14 bases lying between them. CDR1 SQVTM and CDR2 ANQGSEA come from the germline V gene. This CDR3 has 13 residues. CDR3 sequence: CSVRQVGGETQYF. The CDR3 region has the DNA TGCAGCGTTCGGCAGGTGGGGGGAGAGACCCAGTACTTC.

This clonotype was observed many times. This chain uses TRBV6-1 with TRBJ2-4, with D perhaps TRBD1 or TRBD2 (5 bases each). Trimming took 6 bases from V and 7 from J, leaving 13 bases between them. Germline V CDR1 and CDR2: MNHNS, SASEGT. The CDR3 totals 13 residues. CDR3 nucleotide sequence: TGTGCCAGCAGAGGAGACAGAGGGAACATTCAGTACTTC. Its protein is CASRGDRGNIQYF.

The sample holds many counts of this clonotype. V usage is TRBV19 and J usage is TRBJ1-5, with unresolved D. Germline lookup yields CDR1 LNHDA and CDR2 SQIVND (reference sequence). The CDR3 is made up of 13 amino acids. Trimming cost V 6 bases and J 5 bases, with 11 bases left between them. The DNA of the CDR3 is TGTGCCAGTAGCCGGAGACCGGATCAGCCCCAGCATTTT. As protein: CASSRRPDQPQHF.

This clonotype was detected a few times. This chain joins TRBV30 and TRBJ2-4; 8 nucleotides align to TRBD2. The germline gives CDR1 GTSNPN, CDR2 SVGIG (reference sequence). Unmatched junction bases numbered 12, after V lost 5 bases and J lost 9 bases. The CDR3 loop spans 14 amino acids. This chain's CDR3 is CAWAVSGGIGIQYF. CDR3 nucleotide sequence: TGTGCCTGGGCGGTCAGCGGGGGCATAGGCATTCAGTACTTC.

Ten or more counts support this clonotype. The chain couples TRBV6-5 to TRBJ2-4, with TRBD2 matching 12 bases. The junction had 13 bases not matched to a gene; V was cut back by 7 bases and J by 3 bases. In germline, CDR1 is MNHEY, CDR2 SVGAGI. The CDR3 runs 18 residues. The CDR3 nucleotides read TGTGCCAGCAAGACGACTAGCGGGAGTGGGGGTGGCAAAAACATTCAGTACTTC. Translated, it gives CASKTTSGSGGGKNIQYF.

This clonotype was detected many times. This chain links TRBV20-1 with TRBJ2-7; TRBD2 agrees at 10 bases. This CDR3 has 17 residues. The V and J ends lost 5 bases and 4 bases, in that order; junction bases with no gene match: 17. In germline, CDR1 is DFQATT, CDR2 SNEGSKA (reference sequence). The CDR3, as DNA: TGCAGTGCTCCCAGACGGTCTAGCGGGGGTCTTAGTTACGAGCAGTACTTC. Protein sequence: CSAPRRSSGGLSYEQYF.